The 20 T cell receptor beta chains in this list originate from one sample, sequenced in a study of monozygotic twins with inflammatory bowel disease. TCRdb re-called the 5' RACE reads; every CDR3 protein appears as one record, without DNA. In total, the table holds about 380,000 distinct CDR3 sequences. The sequencing input was blood. Receptors were obtained from a human donor with ulcerative colitis or Crohn's disease, or a healthy co-twin of an affected twin (not recorded which).

The chain is built from TRBV4-3 and TRBJ1-2; TCRdb lists TRBD1, though no DNA is available to test this call. Germline V gene data show CDR1 as LGHNA and CDR2 as YSLEER. CDR3 size: 14 residues. CDR3 residues: CASSQEGRGGGYTF.

The CDR3 sequence: CASSRVRNTEAFF. The chain is built from TRBV19 and TRBJ1-1. Germline lookup yields CDR1 LNHDA and CDR2 SQIVND (reference sequence). This CDR3 is built from 13 residues.

V and J are TRBV2 and TRBJ2-5; TCRdb's assignment of TRBD1 cannot be checked, as there is no DNA. This CDR3 is built from 13 residues. Germline V gene data show CDR1 as SNHLY and CDR2 as FYNNEI. The CDR3 protein is CATQDGAWETQYF.

The chain joins TRBV6-5 to TRBJ1-6; the D call from TCRdb, TRBD1, cannot be confirmed without DNA. CDR1 MNHEY and CDR2 SVGAGI come from the germline V gene. CDR3 length equals 15 residues. The CDR3 sequence is CASSYSRGENSPLHF.

The CDR3 reads CASTHRTAPSHEQYF. The V gene is TRBV7-9, the J gene TRBJ2-7; without DNA, the TCRdb call of TRBD1 cannot be checked. Germline V gene data show CDR1 as SEHNR and CDR2 as FQNEAQ (reference sequence). There are 15 residues in the CDR3.

The V call is TRBV5-1, the J call TRBJ2-1; TCRdb indicates TRBD1, and absent DNA this call remains unverified. The CDR3 sequence is 13 residues long. Germline V gene data show CDR1 as SGHRS and CDR2 as YFSETQ. CDR3 protein: CASSLPGNREQFF.

V is TRBV9 and J is TRBJ2-2. Germline-derived CDR1 and CDR2 are SGDLS and YYNGEE. The CDR3 is 14 amino acids. The CDR3 loop reads CASSVEVRDGELFF.

The rearrangement links TRBV6-5 to TRBJ1-2; no DNA is available, so the TRBD1 call from TCRdb remains unchecked. Germline V gene data show CDR1 as MNHEY and CDR2 as SVGAGI. The CDR3 loop spans 16 amino acids. CDR3 in amino acids: CASSLQTGVGSYGYTF.

The chain has TRBV20-1 and TRBJ1-3; the TRBD1 assignment by TCRdb is unverifiable without DNA. Germline V gene data show CDR1 as DFQATT and CDR2 as SNEGSKA (reference sequence). The CDR3 length is 13 residues. CDR3 sequence reads: CSAWTDRGNTIYF.

This chain links TRBV27 with TRBJ1-1. CDR1 is MNHEY, CDR2 SMNVEV, per germline (reference sequence). CDR3 length equals 15 residues. This CDR3 reads CASSLSRVGNTEAFF.

The genes are TRBV12-5 and TRBJ2-2; without DNA, the TCRdb call of TRBD2 cannot be checked. CDR1 is LGHNT, CDR2 FRNRAP, per germline. CDR3 size: 18 residues. The CDR3 is CASGLVLDGTATTRELFF.

The V call is TRBV21-1, the J call TRBJ2-5; TCRdb names TRBD1, which stays unverified in the absence of DNA. TRBV21-1 is described as a pseudogene. The CDR3 extends over 15 amino acids. This CDR3 is CASSNRTGLEETQYF.

The genes are TRBV6-2 or TRBV6-3 and TRBJ1-1. Germline V gene data show CDR1 as MNHEY and CDR2 as SVGEGT. The length of the CDR3 is 13 residues. The CDR3 protein is CASSYGENTEAFF.

The chain has TRBV2 and TRBJ1-2; TCRdb selects TRBD1, and the lack of DNA leaves this call unchecked. Germline V gene lookup returns CDR1 SNHLY and CDR2 FYNNEI. This CDR3 comprises 14 residues. CDR3 amino acids: CASTQPDSRYGYTF.

V gene TRBV13 combines with J gene TRBJ2-4. Per the germline V gene, CDR1 is PRHDT and CDR2 is FYEKMQ (reference sequence). The CDR3 contains 15 residues. The chain's CDR3 is CASSPRELAKNIQYF. Complete variable domain (other parts from reference TRBV13 and TRBJ2-4): AAGVIQSPRHLIKEKRETATLKCYPIPRHDTVYWYQQGPGQDPQFLISFYEKMQSDKGSIPDRFSAQQFSDYHSELNMSSLELGDSALYFCASSPRELAKNIQYFGAGTRLSVL.

The genes are TRBV7-2 and TRBJ2-3; TCRdb reports TRBD1, a call that lacks DNA to check it against. Germline CDR1 and CDR2: SGHTA and FQGNSA. The CDR3 totals 16 residues. The CDR3 sequence is CASRPRGSGLTDTQYF.

The gene calls are TRBV29-1 and TRBJ1-5. The CDR3 is 14 residues long. Looked up from germline, CDR1 is SQVTM and CDR2 is ANQGSEA. This chain's CDR3 is CSVTAGALNQPQHF.

The chain carries TRBV29-1 and TRBJ2-3; the TRBD1 assignment by TCRdb is unverifiable without DNA. Germline CDR1 reads SQVTM; CDR2 reads ANQGSEA. The CDR3 spans 13 residues. This chain's CDR3 is CSSSGVGTDTQYF.

The gene calls are TRBV30 and TRBJ2-6. From germline, CDR1 is GTSNPN and CDR2 SVGIG (reference sequence). This CDR3 comprises 16 residues. CDR3: CAWSVPGVGGANVLTF.

The J gene is TRBJ2-3, the V gene TRBV7-2; checking the TCRdb D call of TRBD1 is not possible without DNA. CDR1 is SGHTA, CDR2 FQGNSA, per germline. This CDR3 is built from 15 residues. CDR3 protein: CASSLDWGRTDTQYF.